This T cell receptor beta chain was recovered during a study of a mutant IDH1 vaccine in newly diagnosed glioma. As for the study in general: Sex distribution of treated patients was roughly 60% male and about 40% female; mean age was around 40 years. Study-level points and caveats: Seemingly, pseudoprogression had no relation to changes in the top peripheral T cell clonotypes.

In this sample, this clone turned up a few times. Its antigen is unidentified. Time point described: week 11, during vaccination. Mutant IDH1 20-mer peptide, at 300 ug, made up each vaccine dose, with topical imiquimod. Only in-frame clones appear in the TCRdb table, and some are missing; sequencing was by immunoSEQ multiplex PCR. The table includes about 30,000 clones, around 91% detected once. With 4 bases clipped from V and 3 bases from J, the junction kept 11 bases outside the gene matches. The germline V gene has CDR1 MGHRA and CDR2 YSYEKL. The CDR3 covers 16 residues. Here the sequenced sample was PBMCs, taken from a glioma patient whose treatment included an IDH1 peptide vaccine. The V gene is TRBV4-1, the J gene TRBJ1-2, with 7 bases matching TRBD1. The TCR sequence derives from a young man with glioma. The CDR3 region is CASSPNRDRPDYGYTF. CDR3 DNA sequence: TGCGCCAGCAGCCCGAACCGGGACAGACCGGACTATGGCTACACCTTC.